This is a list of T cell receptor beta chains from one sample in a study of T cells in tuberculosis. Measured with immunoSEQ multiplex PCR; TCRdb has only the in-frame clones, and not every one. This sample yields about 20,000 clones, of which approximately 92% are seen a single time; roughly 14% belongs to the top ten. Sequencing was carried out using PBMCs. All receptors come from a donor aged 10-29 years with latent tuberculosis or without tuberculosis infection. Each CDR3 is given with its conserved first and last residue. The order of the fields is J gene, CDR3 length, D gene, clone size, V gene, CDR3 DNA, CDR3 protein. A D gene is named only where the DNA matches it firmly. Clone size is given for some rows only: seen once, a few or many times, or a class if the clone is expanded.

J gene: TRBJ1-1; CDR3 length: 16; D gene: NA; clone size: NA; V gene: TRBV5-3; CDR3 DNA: TGTGCCAGACCCTCTTCTGGCGGCGAGGTGAACACTGAAGCTTTCTTT; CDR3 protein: CARPSSGGEVNTEAFF
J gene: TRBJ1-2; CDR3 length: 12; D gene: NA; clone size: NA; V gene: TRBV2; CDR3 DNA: TGTGCCAGCAGTGCCACAGGGTTTGTATACACCTTC; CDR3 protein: CASSATGFVYTF
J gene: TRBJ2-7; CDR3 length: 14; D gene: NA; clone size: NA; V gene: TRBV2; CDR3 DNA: TGTGCCAGCAGTCCTCAGGGGCGACGCTACGAGCAGTACTTC; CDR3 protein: CASSPQGRRYEQYF
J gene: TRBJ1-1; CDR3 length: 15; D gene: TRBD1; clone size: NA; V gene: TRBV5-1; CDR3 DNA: TGCGCCAGCAGCTCGACCGGACAGGGGTTTTCCGTGGCTTTCTTT; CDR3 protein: CASSSTGQGFSVAFF
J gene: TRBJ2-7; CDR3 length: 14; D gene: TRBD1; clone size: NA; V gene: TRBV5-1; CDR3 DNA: TGCGCCAGCAGGGAAGGACAGGGTATAGGCGAGCAGTACTTC; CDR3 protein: CASREGQGIGEQYF
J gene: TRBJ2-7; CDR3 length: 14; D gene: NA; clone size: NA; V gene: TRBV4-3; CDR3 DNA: TGCGCCAGCAGCCCATGGACACTCTCCTACGAGCAGTACTTC; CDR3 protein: CASSPWTLSYEQYF
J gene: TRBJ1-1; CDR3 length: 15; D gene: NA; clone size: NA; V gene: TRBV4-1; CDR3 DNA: TGCGCCAGCAGCCTTAGCAGGGGCCAGAACACTGAAGCTTTCTTT; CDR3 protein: CASSLSRGQNTEAFF
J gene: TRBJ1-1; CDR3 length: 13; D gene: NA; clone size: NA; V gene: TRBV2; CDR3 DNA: TGTGCCAGCAGTGTGGACAGCTACGACGAAGCTTTCTTT; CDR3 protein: CASSVDSYDEAFF
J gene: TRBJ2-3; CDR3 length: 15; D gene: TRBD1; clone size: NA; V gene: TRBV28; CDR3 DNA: TGTGCCAGCAGTCGAGGACAGGGGGACACAGATACGCAGTATTTT; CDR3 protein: CASSRGQGDTDTQYF
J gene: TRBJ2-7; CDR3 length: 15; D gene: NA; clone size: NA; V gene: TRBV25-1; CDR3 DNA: TGTGCCAGCAGTGAATCTCAGGGTTACTCCTACGAGCAGTACTTC; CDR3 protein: CASSESQGYSYEQYF
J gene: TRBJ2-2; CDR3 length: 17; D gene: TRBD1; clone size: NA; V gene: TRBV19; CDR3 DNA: TGTGCCAGTAGCCTACCTCCGGGACAGGAGAACACCGGGGAGCTGTTTTTT; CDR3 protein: CASSLPPGQENTGELFF
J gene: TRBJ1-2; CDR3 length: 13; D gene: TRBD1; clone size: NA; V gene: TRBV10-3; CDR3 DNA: TGTGCCATCAGTGGACAGGGGGCAGGAGGCTACACCTTC; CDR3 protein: CAISGQGAGGYTF
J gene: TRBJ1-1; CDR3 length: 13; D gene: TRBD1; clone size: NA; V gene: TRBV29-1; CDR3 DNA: TGCAGCGTACGGGACAGGGTGAACACTGAAGCTTTCTTT; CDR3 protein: CSVRDRVNTEAFF
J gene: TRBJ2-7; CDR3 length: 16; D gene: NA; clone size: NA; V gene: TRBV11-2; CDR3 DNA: TGTGCCAGCAGCTACTACCCCACAGGGTTAGGGGACGAGCAGTACTTC; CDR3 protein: CASSYYPTGLGDEQYF
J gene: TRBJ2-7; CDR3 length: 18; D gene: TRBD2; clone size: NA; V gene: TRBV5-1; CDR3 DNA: TGCGCCAGCAGCTTGAAACTAGCGGGGGAGGTGTTTCGGGACGAGCAGTACTTC; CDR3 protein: CASSLKLAGEVFRDEQYF
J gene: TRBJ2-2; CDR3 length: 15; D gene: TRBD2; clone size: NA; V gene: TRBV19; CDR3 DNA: TGTGCCAGTAGAGTCCGGGGGGGATACACCGGGGAGCTGTTTTTT; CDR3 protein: CASRVRGGYTGELFF
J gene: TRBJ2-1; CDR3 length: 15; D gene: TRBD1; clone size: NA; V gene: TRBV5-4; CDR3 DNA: TGTGCCAGTAGCTCTGTACTGACAGGGAGCAATGAGCAGTTCTTC; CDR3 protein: CASSSVLTGSNEQFF
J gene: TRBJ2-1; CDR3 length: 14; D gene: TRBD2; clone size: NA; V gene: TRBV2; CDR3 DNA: TGTGCCAGCAGCTCCAGACTAGCGAGCAATGAGCAGTTCTTC; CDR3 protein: CASSSRLASNEQFF
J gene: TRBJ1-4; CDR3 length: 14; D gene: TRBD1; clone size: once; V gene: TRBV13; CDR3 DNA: TGTGCCAGCAGCGTCGGACAGGGGCGAGAAAAACTGTTTTTT; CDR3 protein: CASSVGQGREKLFF
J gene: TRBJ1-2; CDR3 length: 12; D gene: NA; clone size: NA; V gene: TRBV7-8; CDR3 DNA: TGTGCCAGCAGCTTTAGTGGTTGGGGCTACACCTTC; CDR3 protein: CASSFSGWGYTF
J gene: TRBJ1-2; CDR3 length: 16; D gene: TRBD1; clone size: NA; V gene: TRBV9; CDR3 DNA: TGTGCCAGCAGCGTAGATGGGCGGACAGGAATCCTCGGCTACACCTTC; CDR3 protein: CASSVDGRTGILGYTF
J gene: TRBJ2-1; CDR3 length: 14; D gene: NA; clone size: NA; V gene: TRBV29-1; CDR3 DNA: TGCAGCGTATCTAGCGTACCAGAATCTAATGAGCAGTTCTTC; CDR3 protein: CSVSSVPESNEQFF
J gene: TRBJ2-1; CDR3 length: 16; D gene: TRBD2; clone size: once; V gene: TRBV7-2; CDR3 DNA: TGTGCCAGCAGCTTAGTTGGAGCGGGGGGCCACAATGAGCAGTTCTTC; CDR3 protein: CASSLVGAGGHNEQFF
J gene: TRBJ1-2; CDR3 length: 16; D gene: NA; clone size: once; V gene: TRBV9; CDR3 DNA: TGTGCCAGCAGCACTCGTCTAAGGGGGAGAGCCTATGGCTACACCTTC; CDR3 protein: CASSTRLRGRAYGYTF
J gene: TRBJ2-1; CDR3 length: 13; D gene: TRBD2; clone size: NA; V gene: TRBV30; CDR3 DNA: TGTGCCTGGAGCTCCGGGGGGGCTCGTGAGCAGTTCTTC; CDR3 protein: CAWSSGGAREQFF
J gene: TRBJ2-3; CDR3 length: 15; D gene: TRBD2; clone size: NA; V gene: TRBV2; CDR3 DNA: TGTGCCAGCAGAGCCGGACTAGCGGGGGGGAGTACGCAGTATTTT; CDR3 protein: CASRAGLAGGSTQYF
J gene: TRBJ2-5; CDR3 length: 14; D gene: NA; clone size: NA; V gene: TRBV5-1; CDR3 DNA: TGCGCCAGCAAGGAGACAGCGACCCAAGAGACCCAGTACTTC; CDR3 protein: CASKETATQETQYF
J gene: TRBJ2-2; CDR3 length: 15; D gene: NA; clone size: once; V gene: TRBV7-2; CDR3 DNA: TGTGCCAGCAGCTTAGTCACGGGTGGGACCGGGGAGCTGTTTTTT; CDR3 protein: CASSLVTGGTGELFF
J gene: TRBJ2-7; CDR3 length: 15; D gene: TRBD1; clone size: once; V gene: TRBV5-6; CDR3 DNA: TGTGCCAGCAGCCGGATGCGACAGGGGAAGGGCGAGCAGTACTTC; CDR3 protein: CASSRMRQGKGEQYF
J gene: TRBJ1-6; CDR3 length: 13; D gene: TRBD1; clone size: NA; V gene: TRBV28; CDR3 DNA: TGTGCCGGAAAAGACAGGGTAAATTCACCCCTCCACTTT; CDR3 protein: CAGKDRVNSPLHF
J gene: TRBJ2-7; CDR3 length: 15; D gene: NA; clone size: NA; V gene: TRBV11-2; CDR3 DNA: TGTGCCAGCAGAACTAGCTTCCAGGGAGTGGGCGAGCAGTACTTC; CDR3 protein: CASRTSFQGVGEQYF
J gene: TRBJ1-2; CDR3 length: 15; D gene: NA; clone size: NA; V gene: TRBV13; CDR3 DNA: TGTGCCAGCAGCTTAGGCCTTGCAGATAACTATGGCTACACCTTC; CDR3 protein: CASSLGLADNYGYTF
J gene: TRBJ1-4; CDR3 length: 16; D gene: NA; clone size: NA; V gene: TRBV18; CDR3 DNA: TGTGCCAGCTCACCACTGGGGAGCAGCGGTAATGAAAAACTGTTTTTT; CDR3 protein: CASSPLGSSGNEKLFF
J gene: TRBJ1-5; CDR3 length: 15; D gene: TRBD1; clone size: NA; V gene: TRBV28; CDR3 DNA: TGTGCCAGCAGGTACGGGACAGCTAGCAATCAGCCCCAGCATTTT; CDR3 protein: CASRYGTASNQPQHF
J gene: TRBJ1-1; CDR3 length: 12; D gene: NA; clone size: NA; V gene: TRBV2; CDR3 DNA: TGTGCCAGCAGTGAGGACAGCACTGAAGCTTTCTTT; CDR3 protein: CASSEDSTEAFF
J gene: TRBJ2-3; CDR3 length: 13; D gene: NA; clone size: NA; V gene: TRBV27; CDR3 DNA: TGTGCCAGCAGTATAATTAGCACAGATACGCAGTATTTT; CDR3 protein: CASSIISTDTQYF
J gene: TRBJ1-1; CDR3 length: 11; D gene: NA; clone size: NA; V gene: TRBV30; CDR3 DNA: TGTGCCTGGTCAATGAACACTGAAGCTTTCTTT; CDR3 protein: CAWSMNTEAFF
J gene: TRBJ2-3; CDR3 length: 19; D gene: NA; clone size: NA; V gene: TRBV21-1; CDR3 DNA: TGTGCCAGCAGCCATAAAGCCTACAGGTCCCAACTGTACACAGATACGCAGTATTTT; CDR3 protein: CASSHKAYRSQLYTDTQYF
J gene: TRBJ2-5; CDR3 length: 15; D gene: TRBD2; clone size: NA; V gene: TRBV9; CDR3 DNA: TGTGCCTCTACTCGGGGGGGCAGGGACCAAGAGACCCAGTACTTC; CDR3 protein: CASTRGGRDQETQYF
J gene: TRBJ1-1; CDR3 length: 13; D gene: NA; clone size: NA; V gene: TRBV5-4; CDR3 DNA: TGTGCCAGCAGCCCGGGCGCGGGGGGGAGAGCTTTCTTT; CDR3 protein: CASSPGAGGRAFF
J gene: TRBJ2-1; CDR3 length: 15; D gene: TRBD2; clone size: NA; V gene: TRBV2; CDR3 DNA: TGTGCCAGCTGTCTGGGGGGGACTAGCGGGGAAGAGCAGTTCTTC; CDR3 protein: CASCLGGTSGEEQFF
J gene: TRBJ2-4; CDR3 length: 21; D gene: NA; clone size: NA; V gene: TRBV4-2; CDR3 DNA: TGTGCCAGCAGCCAAGAAATACAGGGCTTACCTTCTTACCCAGCCAAAAACATTCAGTACTTC; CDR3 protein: CASSQEIQGLPSYPAKNIQYF
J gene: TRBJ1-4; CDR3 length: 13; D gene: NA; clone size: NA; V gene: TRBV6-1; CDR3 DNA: TGTGCCAGCGGGGCCTCCACTAATGAAAAACTGTTTTTT; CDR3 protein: CASGASTNEKLFF
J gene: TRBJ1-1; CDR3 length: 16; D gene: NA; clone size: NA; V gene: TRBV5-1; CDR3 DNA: TGCGCCAGCAGCTCCTCTCCGACAGCCATGAACACTGAAGCTTTCTTT; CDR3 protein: CASSSSPTAMNTEAFF
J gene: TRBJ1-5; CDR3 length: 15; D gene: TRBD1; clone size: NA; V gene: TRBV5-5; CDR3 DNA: TGTGCCAGCAGCTTGGGCGGGACAGCAAATCAGCCCCAGCATTTT; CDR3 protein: CASSLGGTANQPQHF
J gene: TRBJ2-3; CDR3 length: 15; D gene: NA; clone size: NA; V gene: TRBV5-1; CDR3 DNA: TGCGCCAGCAGCTTGGGGACACTTGGCACAGATACGCAGTATTTT; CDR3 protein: CASSLGTLGTDTQYF
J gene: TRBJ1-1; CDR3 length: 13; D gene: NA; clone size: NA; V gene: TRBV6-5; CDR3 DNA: TGTGCCAGCATAATCAGGGTTCCCACTGAAGCTTTCTTT; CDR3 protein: CASIIRVPTEAFF
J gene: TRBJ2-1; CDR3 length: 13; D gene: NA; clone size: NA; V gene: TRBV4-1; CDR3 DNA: TGCGCCAGCAGCCAAATACTGTACAATGAGCAGTTCTTC; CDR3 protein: CASSQILYNEQFF
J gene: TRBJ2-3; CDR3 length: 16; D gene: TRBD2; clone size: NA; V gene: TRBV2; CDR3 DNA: TGTGCCAGCAGTAAGGGACTAGCGGGGAACCATTGCACGCAGTATTTT; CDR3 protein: CASSKGLAGNHCTQYF
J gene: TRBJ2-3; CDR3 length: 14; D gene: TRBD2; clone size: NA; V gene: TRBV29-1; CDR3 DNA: TGCAGCGGTCGACTAGCGGGGGGGGTAGATACGCAGTATTTT; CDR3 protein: CSGRLAGGVDTQYF
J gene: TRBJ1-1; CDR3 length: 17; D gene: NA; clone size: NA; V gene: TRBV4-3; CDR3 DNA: TGCGCCAGCAGCCCCGGCGGCAGGGCGGAACTCGGCACTGAAGCTTTCTTT; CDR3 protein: CASSPGGRAELGTEAFF
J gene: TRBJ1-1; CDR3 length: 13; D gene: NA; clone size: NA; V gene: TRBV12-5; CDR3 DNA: TGTGCTAGTGGCCCCACAGAGAACACTGAAGCTTTCTTT; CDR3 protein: CASGPTENTEAFF